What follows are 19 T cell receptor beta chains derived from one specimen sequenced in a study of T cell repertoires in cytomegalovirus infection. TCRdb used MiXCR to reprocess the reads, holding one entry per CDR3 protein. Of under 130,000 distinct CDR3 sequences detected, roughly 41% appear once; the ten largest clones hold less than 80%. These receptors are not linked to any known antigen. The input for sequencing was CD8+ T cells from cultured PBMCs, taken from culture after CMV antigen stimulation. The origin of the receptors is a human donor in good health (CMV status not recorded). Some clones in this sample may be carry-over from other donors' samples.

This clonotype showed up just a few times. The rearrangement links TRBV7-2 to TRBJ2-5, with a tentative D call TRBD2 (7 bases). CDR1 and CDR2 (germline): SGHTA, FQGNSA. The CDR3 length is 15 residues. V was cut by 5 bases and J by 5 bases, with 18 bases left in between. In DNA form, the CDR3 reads TGTGCCAGCAGCCCCCCGGGGCGGGGGCGTGAGACCCAGTACTTC. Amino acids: CASSPPGRGRETQYF.

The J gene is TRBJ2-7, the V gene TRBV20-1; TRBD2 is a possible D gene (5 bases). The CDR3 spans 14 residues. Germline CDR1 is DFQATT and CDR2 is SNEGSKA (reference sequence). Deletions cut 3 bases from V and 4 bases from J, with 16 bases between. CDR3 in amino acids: CSARDLGREYEQYF. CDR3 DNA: TGCAGTGCTAGGGACCTCGGACGGGAATACGAGCAGTACTTC.

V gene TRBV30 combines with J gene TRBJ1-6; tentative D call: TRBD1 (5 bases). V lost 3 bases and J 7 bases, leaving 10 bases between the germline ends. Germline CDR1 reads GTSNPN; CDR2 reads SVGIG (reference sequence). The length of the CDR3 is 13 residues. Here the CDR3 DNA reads TGTGCCTGGAGGACAGCGCAAAATTCACCCCTCCACTTT. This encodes CAWRTAQNSPLHF.

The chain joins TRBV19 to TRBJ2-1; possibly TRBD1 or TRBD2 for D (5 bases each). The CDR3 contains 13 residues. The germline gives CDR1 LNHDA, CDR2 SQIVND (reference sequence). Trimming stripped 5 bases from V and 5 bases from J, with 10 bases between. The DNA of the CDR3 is TGTGCCAGTAGTTACGGGGCCAACAATGAGCAGTTCTTC. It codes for CASSYGANNEQFF.

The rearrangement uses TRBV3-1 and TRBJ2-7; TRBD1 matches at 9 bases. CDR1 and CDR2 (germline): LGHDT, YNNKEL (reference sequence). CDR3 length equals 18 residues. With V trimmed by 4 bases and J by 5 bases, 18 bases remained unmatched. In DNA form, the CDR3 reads TGTGCCAGCAGCCGAGCTGCGGACTGGGGACAGGGCAAGGACGAGCAGTACTTC. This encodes CASSRAADWGQGKDEQYF.

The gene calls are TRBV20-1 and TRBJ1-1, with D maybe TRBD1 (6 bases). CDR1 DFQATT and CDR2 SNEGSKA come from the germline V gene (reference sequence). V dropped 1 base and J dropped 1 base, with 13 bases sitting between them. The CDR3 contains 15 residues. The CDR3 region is CSARAGTRQNTEAFF. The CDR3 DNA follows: TGCAGTGCTAGAGCCGGGACAAGGCAGAACACTGAAGCTTTCTTT.

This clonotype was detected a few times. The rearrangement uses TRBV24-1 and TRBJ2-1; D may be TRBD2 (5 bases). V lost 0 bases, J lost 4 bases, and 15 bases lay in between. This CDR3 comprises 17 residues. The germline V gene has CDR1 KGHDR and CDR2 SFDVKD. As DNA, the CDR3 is TGTGCCACCAGTGATTTGGGGAGTAGCGCCTCTTACAATGAGCAGTTCTTC. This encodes CATSDLGSSASYNEQFF.

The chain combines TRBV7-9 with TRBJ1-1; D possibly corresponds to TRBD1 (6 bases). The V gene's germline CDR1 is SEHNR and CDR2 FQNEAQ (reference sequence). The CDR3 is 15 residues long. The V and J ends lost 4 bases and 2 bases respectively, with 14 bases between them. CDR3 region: CASSSSGASNTEAFF. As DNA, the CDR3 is TGTGCCAGCAGCTCTTCAGGGGCGTCCAACACTGAAGCTTTCTTT.

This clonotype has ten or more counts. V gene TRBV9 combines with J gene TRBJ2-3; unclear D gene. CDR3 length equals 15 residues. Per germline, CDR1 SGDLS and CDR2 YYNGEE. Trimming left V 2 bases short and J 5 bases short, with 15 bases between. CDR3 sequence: CASSVSGEIGDTQYF. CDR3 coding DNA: TGTGCCAGCAGCGTCAGTGGAGAGATAGGAGATACGCAGTATTTT.

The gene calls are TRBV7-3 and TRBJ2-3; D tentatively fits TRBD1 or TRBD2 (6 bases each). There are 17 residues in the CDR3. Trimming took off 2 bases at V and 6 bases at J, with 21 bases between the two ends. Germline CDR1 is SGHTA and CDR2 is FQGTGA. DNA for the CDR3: TGTGCCAGCAGCTTAGGGACTCTGGGGGCCCAATGGGATACGCAGTATTTT. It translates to CASSLGTLGAQWDTQYF.

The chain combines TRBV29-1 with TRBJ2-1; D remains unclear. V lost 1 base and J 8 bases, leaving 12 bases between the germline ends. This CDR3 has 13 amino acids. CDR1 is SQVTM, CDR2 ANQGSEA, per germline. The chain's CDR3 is CSVEVKGKDEQFF. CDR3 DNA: TGCAGCGTTGAAGTGAAAGGGAAGGATGAGCAGTTCTTC.

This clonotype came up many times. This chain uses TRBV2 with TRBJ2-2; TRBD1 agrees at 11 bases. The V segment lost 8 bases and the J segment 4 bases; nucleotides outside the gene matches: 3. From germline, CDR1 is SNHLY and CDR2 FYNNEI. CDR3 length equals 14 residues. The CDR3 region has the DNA TGTGCCAGCGAAGGGACAGGGGGCACCGGGGAGCTGTTTTTT. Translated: CASEGTGGTGELFF.

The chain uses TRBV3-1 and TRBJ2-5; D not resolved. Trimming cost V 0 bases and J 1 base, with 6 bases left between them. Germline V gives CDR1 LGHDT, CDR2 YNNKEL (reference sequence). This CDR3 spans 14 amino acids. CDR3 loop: CASSQENSQETQYF. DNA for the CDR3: TGTGCCAGCAGCCAAGAAAACTCCCAAGAGACCCAGTACTTC.

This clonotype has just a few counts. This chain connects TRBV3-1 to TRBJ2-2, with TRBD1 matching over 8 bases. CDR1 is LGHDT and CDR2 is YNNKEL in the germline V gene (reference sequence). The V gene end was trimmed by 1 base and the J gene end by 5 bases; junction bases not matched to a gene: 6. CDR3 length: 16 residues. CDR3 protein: CASSQADRGITGELFF. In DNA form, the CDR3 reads TGTGCCAGCAGCCAAGCTGACAGGGGAATAACCGGGGAGCTGTTTTTT.

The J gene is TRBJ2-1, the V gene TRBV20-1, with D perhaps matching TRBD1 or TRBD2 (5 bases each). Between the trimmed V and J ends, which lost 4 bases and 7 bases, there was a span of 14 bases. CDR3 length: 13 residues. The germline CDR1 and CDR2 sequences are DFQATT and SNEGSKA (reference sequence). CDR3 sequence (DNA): TGCAGTGCTAATTTTCGGGGCGGGAATGAGCAGTTCTTC. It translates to CSANFRGGNEQFF.

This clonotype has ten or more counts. This CDR3 is CASRERASLYEQYF. CDR3 in DNA: TGTGCCAGCAGGGAACGCGCCTCTCTCTACGAGCAGTACTTC. The rearrangement joins TRBV7-8 to TRBJ2-7; D gene ambiguous. Trimming cost V 6 bases and J 3 bases, with 15 bases left between them. CDR3 length: 14 residues. The V gene's germline CDR1 is SGHVS and CDR2 FQNEAQ.

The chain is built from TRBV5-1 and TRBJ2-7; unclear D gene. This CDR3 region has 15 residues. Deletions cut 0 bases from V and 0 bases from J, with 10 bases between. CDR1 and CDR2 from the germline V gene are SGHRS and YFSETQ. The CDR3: CASSLVQMSSYEQYF. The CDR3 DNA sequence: TGCGCCAGCAGCTTGGTACAAATGAGCTCCTACGAGCAGTACTTC.

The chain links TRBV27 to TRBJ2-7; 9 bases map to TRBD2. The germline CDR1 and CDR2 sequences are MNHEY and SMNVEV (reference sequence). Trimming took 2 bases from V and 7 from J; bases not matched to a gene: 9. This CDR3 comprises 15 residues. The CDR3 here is CASSLSSGGIMEQYF. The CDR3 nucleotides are TGTGCCAGCAGTTTAAGTAGCGGGGGAATTATGGAGCAGTACTTC.

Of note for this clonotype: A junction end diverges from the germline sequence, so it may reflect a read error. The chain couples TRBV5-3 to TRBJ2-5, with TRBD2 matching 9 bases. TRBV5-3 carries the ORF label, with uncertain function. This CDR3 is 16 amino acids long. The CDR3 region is CASSLGERGVQETQYF. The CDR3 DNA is TGTGCCAGCAGCTTGGGGGAGCGGGGGGTCCAAGAGACCCAGTACTTC.